These T cell receptor beta chains were read from a single sample in a study of T-cell memory formation after mild COVID-19. TCRdb fed the 5' RACE reads into MiXCR, producing one record per CDR3 protein. The profile shows roughly 320,000 distinct CDR3 sequences, 28% of them singletons. The sequenced sample was PBMCs or a T cell subset sorted from them (not recorded which). The receptors derive from an adult woman who had mild COVID-19 (a few samples of this study predate the infection). Cell type and time point are not known. Each CDR3 is given without its conserved first and last residue.

v_gene,j_gene,CDR3aa
TRBV20-1,TRBJ1-2,SARIQPNGYT
TRBV28,TRBJ2-1,ASSLGGIVGNEQF
TRBV5-1,TRBJ1-5,ASSLGQGSNQPQH
TRBV7-6,TRBJ1-2,ASSGADGYGYT
TRBV7-3,TRBJ1-2,ASSLGDDYGYT
TRBV7-2,TRBJ2-7,ASSPSWASYEQY
TRBV7-8,TRBJ2-1,ASSLDDRRYNEQF
TRBV6-5,TRBJ2-1,ASSLVKYNEQF
TRBV6-5,TRBJ1-1,ASSPDGRNTEAF
TRBV25-1,TRBJ1-1,ASSESRTEAF
TRBV30,TRBJ2-7,AWKGGGSSYEQY
TRBV4-2,TRBJ2-1,ASSQEISGSSYNEQF
TRBV2,TRBJ1-1,ATLGAF
TRBV18,TRBJ1-1,ASSPATANTEAF
TRBV5-1,TRBJ1-5,ASSFGDSPYQPQH
TRBV9,TRBJ2-3,ASSVMDRGTDTQY
TRBV9,TRBJ1-5,ASSGTDSNQPQH
TRBV7-2,TRBJ2-7,ASSLGGAASGYEQY
TRBV9,TRBJ2-7,ASSVEGSGTQY
TRBV19,TRBJ1-2,ASSWSGGYGYT
TRBV6-1,TRBJ2-1,ASSETGGLLYNEQF
TRBV6-2/TRBV6-3,TRBJ2-7,AGRQGGSYEQY
TRBV5-1,TRBJ2-7,ASSLELSSYEQY
TRBV7-2,TRBJ2-2,ASSYITGNTGELF
TRBV12-3/TRBV12-4,TRBJ2-7,ASSSDRGEQY
TRBV12-3/TRBV12-4,TRBJ2-7,ASTEGRPGGTGQY
TRBV20-1,TRBJ2-7,SARAPHGTSGGATYEQY
TRBV15,TRBJ2-5,ATSSDAIVGGETQY
TRBV7-2,TRBJ2-7,ASSLGSLAGSPYEQY
TRBV11-2,TRBJ1-6,ASSPSEVTPLH
TRBV9,TRBJ2-1,ASSAELGFYNEQF
TRBV2,TRBJ2-1,AGSVRGWGYNEQF
TRBV6-5,TRBJ2-3,ASSYRSGLEY
TRBV29-1,TRBJ2-5,SVEVETQY
TRBV7-9,TRBJ2-3,ASRYLTDTQY
TRBV7-3,TRBJ1-1,ASSEMEGMNTEAF
TRBV7-9,TRBJ1-1,ASSPNGGTEAF